Each of the 20 T cell receptor beta chains below was sequenced from the same sample in a study of human T cells and chemical hapten exposure. Time point noted: pre-sensitization, week 0. Treatment here: therapeutic diphenylcyclopropenone sensitization with weekly scalp DPC. Using its own MiXCR run on the RACE reads, TCRdb lists one record per CDR3 protein. The sample shows approximately 370,000 distinct CDR3 sequences, approximately 5.8% of them seen only once. The input for sequencing was whole blood, taken in connection with sensitization to the hapten diphenylcyclopropenone (DPC). The receptor set was obtained from a woman in her late teens or twenties with alopecia areata. Some clones in this sample may be carry-over from other donors' samples.

This clonotype was seen repeatedly, ten times or more. The chain couples TRBV7-9 to TRBJ1-1; D is unresolved. V was pared by 5 bases and J by 10 bases, with 14 bases between. The germline V gene has CDR1 SEHNR and CDR2 FQNEAQ (reference sequence). This CDR3 comprises 12 residues. CDR3 residues: CASSPARGRAFF. Here the CDR3 DNA reads TGTGCCAGCAGCCCCGCCCGGGGTCGAGCTTTCTTT.

The sample holds many counts of this clonotype. This sequence joins TRBV4-2 and TRBJ2-7; TRBD2 is a possible D gene (7 bases). This CDR3 region has 15 residues. The V end lost 2 bases, the J end lost 4 bases, and 15 bases lay between the germline ends. Per the germline V gene, CDR1 is LGHNA and CDR2 is YNFKEQ. CDR3 nucleotides: TGTGCCAGCAGCCAACAAGTAGAGGGGGGGTACGAGCAGTACTTC. Translation gives CASSQQVEGGYEQYF.

This clonotype was observed a handful of times. The chain joins TRBV12-3 or TRBV12-4 to TRBJ1-3; D gene ambiguous. This CDR3 comprises 12 residues. The V and J ends lost 6 bases and 3 bases respectively, with 6 bases between them. The chain's CDR3 is CASRPIGNTIYF. CDR3 bases: TGTGCCAGCAGGCCTATTGGAAACACCATATATTTT.

In this sample, this clonotype turned up a few times. The rearrangement uses TRBV7-6 and TRBJ1-6, with TRBD1 matching over 8 bases. The length of the CDR3 is 13 residues. The trim removed 5 bases at V and 18 bases at J, leaving 12 bases unmatched. Germline CDR1 is SGHVS and CDR2 is FNYEAQ. The CDR3 coding sequence is TGTGCCAGCAGCCCCGGGGACAGGAGGCCCAGCCACTTT. This codes for CASSPGDRRPSHF.

V gene TRBV6-6 combines with J gene TRBJ2-7; TRBD1 agrees at 8 bases. The CDR3 spans 15 residues. The germline V gene encodes CDR1 MNHNY and CDR2 SVGAGI (reference sequence). Trimming removed 0 bases from V and 3 bases from J; junction bases left unmatched: 4. CDR3 coding DNA: TGTGCCAGCAGTTACTCCGCCGGACAGGGCTACGAGCAGTACTTC. This gives the protein CASSYSAGQGYEQYF.

At least ten counts were recorded for this clonotype. At one end, the junction sequence differs from germline, possibly due to a read error. This chain joins TRBV4-1 and TRBJ1-2, with 8 nucleotides matching TRBD1. The CDR3 covers 12 residues. Looked up from germline, CDR1 is MGHRA and CDR2 is YSYEKL. The chain's CDR3 is CASSQGARGYTF. The CDR3 DNA sequence: TGTGCCAGCAGTCAGGGGGCAAGGGGCTACACCTTC.

This clonotype was detected ten times or more. V gene TRBV6-2 or TRBV6-3 combines with J gene TRBJ1-5, with TRBD1 as a possible D gene (6 bases). The V end was cut by 7 bases, the J end by 4 bases, with 17 bases between. The CDR3 contains 15 residues. Germline V gene data show CDR1 as MNHEY and CDR2 as SVGEGT. The DNA of the CDR3 is TGTGCCAGCAATCCTACGGGCCAGGGGAATCAGCCCCAGCATTTT. Translation: CASNPTGQGNQPQHF.

The J gene is TRBJ2-4, the V gene TRBV7-9, with a tentative D call TRBD1 (6 bases). The germline gives CDR1 SEHNR, CDR2 FQNEAQ (reference sequence). V lost 2 bases and J lost 0, with 14 bases in between. This CDR3 has 17 amino acids. The CDR3 DNA reads as TGTGCCAGCAGCTTAAGCAGGGACACTGTAGCCAAAAACATTCAGTACTTC. Translation: CASSLSRDTVAKNIQYF.

This clonotype appeared once. This may come from a read error, since a much larger clone is one base off. This chain connects TRBV6-5 to TRBJ1-4; D uncertain. V lost 2 bases and J lost 8, with 9 bases in between. This CDR3 comprises 13 residues. In germline, CDR1 is MNHEY, CDR2 SVGAGI. This CDR3 reads CASSYGNPEKLFF. In DNA form, the CDR3 reads TGTGCCAGCAGTTACGGGAACCCGGAAAAACTGTTTTTT.

The chain links TRBV6-2 or TRBV6-3 to TRBJ1-6, with TRBD1 matching over 7 bases. Looked up from germline, CDR1 is MNHEY and CDR2 is SVGEGT. CDR3 length: 15 residues. V lost 2 bases and J lost 6; bases outside the gene matches: 4. The CDR3 is CASSYLGQFNSPLHF. The CDR3 region has the DNA TGTGCCAGCAGTTACCTGGGACAGTTTAATTCACCCCTCCACTTT.

The chain uses TRBV6-2 or TRBV6-3 and TRBJ2-5, with 9 bases fitting TRBD1. The length of the CDR3 is 15 residues. V dropped 2 bases and J dropped 5; count of bases not matched to a gene: 6. The germline V gene has CDR1 MNHEY and CDR2 SVGEGT. The CDR3 loop is CASSYPGTGWETQYF. The CDR3 bases are TGTGCCAGCAGTTACCCAGGGACAGGGTGGGAGACCCAGTACTTC.

The table lists this clonotype with many counts. The chain joins TRBV29-1 to TRBJ2-6; D not resolved. The CDR3 has 12 residues. Trimming took off 4 bases at V and 4 bases at J, with 5 bases between the two ends. Per the germline V gene, CDR1 is SQVTM and CDR2 is ANQGSEA. The CDR3 is CSVVSGANVLTF. The CDR3 nucleotides are TGCAGCGTTGTCTCCGGGGCCAACGTCCTGACTTTC.

This clonotype was counted at least ten times. The chain carries TRBV6-2 or TRBV6-3 and TRBJ1-5; unclear D gene. There are 17 residues in the CDR3. Germline values: CDR1 MNHEY, CDR2 SVGEGT. The germline V and J ends were trimmed by 2 bases and 7 bases, with 21 bases remaining between them. The CDR3 DNA sequence: TGTGCCAGCAGTTACAGGAGAGGTCCCAGAGGGCAGCAGCCCCAGCATTTT. Translating gives CASSYRRGPRGQQPQHF.

This clonotype was counted many times. V and J are TRBV25-1 and TRBJ2-3, with D possibly being TRBD2 (5 bases). Trimming stripped 3 bases from V and 7 bases from J, with 14 bases between. The germline CDR1 and CDR2 sequences are MGHDK and SYGVNS. The CDR3 totals 14 residues. CDR3 residues: CASSDLPPGNTQYF. DNA for the CDR3: TGTGCCAGCAGTGACCTACCCCCGGGAAATACGCAGTATTTT. The variable domain in full, with the rest retrieved from reference TRBV25-1 and TRBJ2-3, is EADIYQTPRYLVIGTGKKITLECSQTMGHDKMYWYQQDPGMELHLIHYSYGVNSTEKGDLSSESTVSRIRTEHFPLTLESARPSHTSQYLCASSDLPPGNTQYFGPGTRLTVL.

A remark on this clonotype: This sequence may be a read error, since a much larger clone differs from it by one base. The chain joins TRBV10-3 to TRBJ1-6; a possible D gene is TRBD1 (6 bases). Looked up from germline, CDR1 is ENHRY and CDR2 is SYGVKD. Trimming cost V 10 bases and J 10 bases, with 14 bases left between them. This CDR3 has 12 residues. In DNA form, the CDR3 reads TGTGCCACCAACACGGACAGCTCACCCCTCCACTTT. This encodes CATNTDSSPLHF.

This chain joins TRBV13 and TRBJ2-5, with 8 bases aligning to TRBD1. The V gene end was trimmed by 2 bases and the J gene end by 1 base; junction bases not matched to a gene: 3. The CDR3 is 15 residues long. The V gene's germline CDR1 is PRHDT and CDR2 FYEKMQ (reference sequence). The CDR3 reads CASSLSDRGQETQYF. The CDR3 DNA is TGTGCCAGCAGCTTATCCGACAGGGGCCAAGAGACCCAGTACTTC.

This clonotype was recorded a few times. This chain connects TRBV28 to TRBJ1-5, with D hard to call. Germline assignment: CDR1 MDHEN and CDR2 SYDVKM. Trimming removed 6 bases at V and 9 bases at J, with 21 bases between. CDR3 length: 15 amino acids. CDR3 residues: CASRPRASYRPPQHF. CDR3 bases: TGTGCCAGCAGGCCCCGGGCCTCGTACCGGCCGCCCCAGCATTTT.

This clonotype was detected many times. The chain uses TRBV28 and TRBJ1-4, with a tentative D call TRBD1 (6 bases). V gave up 3 bases and J gave up 5 bases, with 10 bases separating them. This CDR3 has 14 residues. Germline V gene data show CDR1 as MDHEN and CDR2 as SYDVKM. The CDR3 DNA is TGTGCCAGCAGTTTGGCGCAGGGGAATGAAAAACTGTTTTTT. It codes for CASSLAQGNEKLFF. The whole variable domain, filled in from reference TRBV28 and TRBJ1-4, reads DVKVTQSSRYLVKRTGEKVFLECVQDMDHENMFWYRQDPGLGLRLIYFSYDVKMKEKGDIPEGYSVSREKKERFSLILESASTNQTSMYLCASSLAQGNEKLFFGSGTQLSVL.

This clonotype has a count of ten or more. DNA for the CDR3: TGCGCCAGCAGCCTAGCCCTTCAGAACGAGCAGTACTTC. As protein: CASSLALQNEQYF. The V and J genes are TRBV4-3 and TRBJ2-7; D is ambiguous. The CDR3 sequence is 13 residues long. The germline V gene encodes CDR1 LGHNA and CDR2 YSLEER. Between the trimmed V and J ends, which lost 4 bases and 5 bases, there was a span of 12 bases.

This clonotype was counted only a few times. The chain carries TRBV6-2 or TRBV6-3 and TRBJ2-3, with D unclear. The germline V and J ends were trimmed by 2 bases and 5 bases, with 8 bases remaining between them. Germline V gene data show CDR1 as MNHEY and CDR2 as SVGEGT. CDR3 length: 13 amino acids. This CDR3 is CASSYLYEDTQYF. The CDR3 DNA sequence: TGTGCCAGCAGTTACCTATACGAAGATACGCAGTATTTT.